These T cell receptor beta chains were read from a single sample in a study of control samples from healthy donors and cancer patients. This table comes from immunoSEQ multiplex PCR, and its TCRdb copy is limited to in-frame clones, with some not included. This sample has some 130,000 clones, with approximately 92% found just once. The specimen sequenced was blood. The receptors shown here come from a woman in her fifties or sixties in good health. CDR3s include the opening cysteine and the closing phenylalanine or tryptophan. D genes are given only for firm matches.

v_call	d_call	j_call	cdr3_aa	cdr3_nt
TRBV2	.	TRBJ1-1	CASSERVQNTEAFF	TGTGCCAGCAGTGAGAGAGTCCAGAACACTGAAGCTTTCTTT
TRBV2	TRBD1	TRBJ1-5	CASRLDRAVAQPQHF	TGTGCCAGCAGACTGGACAGGGCCGTAGCTCAGCCCCAGCATTTT
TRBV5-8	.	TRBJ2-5	CASSRTGQETQYF	TGTGCCAGCAGCCGGACGGGACAAGAGACCCAGTACTTC
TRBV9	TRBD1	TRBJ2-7	CASSEGTGRGLEQYF	TGTGCCAGCAGCGAGGGGACAGGTCGGGGGCTCGAGCAGTACTTC
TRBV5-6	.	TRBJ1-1	CASSLGVGISEAFF	TGTGCCAGCAGCCTCGGGGTAGGAATTTCCGAAGCTTTCTTT
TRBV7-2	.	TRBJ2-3	CASSLEALGTDTQYF	TGTGCCAGCAGCTTAGAAGCGCTCGGGACAGATACGCAGTATTTT
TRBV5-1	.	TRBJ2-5	CASSLVSGRETQYF	TGCGCCAGCAGCTTGGTTTCAGGGAGGGAGACCCAGTACTTC
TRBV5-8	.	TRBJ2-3	CASSVSTDTQYF	TGTGCCAGCAGCGTTAGCACAGATACGCAGTATTTT
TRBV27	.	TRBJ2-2	CASRPQGGTGELFF	TGTGCCAGCAGACCCCAGGGCGGCACCGGGGAGCTGTTTTTT
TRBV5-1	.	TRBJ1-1	CASSLEYGNTEAFF	TGCGCCAGCAGCTTGGAATATGGAAACACTGAAGCTTTCTTT
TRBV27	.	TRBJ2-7	CASSSPEFHEQYF	TGTGCCAGCAGTTCACCAGAATTCCACGAGCAGTACTTC
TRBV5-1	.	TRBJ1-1	CASSLFPLRERNTEAFF	TGCGCCAGCAGCCTCTTCCCTCTCAGAGAGCGGAACACTGAAGCTTTCTTT
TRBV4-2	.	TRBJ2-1	CASSQGVVYEQFF	TGTGCCAGCAGCCAAGGGGTTGTGTATGAGCAGTTCTTC
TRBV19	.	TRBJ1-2	CASTRAGVGRGYTF	TGTGCCAGTACCCGAGCGGGAGTCGGACGTGGCTACACCTTC
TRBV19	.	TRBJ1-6	CASSTSTPIESPLHF	TGTGCCAGTAGTACGTCCACCCCCATTGAATCACCCCTCCACTTT